The 16 T cell receptor beta chains given below trace back to one sample, sequenced in a study of blood T cell repertoires in COVID-19. TCRdb keeps only in-frame clones here, not all; method: immunoSEQ multiplex PCR. The sample shows about 230,000 clones, about 84% of them seen only once. Sequencing was carried out using PBMCs or T cells enriched from blood (not recorded which). These receptors were taken from a man aged 55-75 years who had recovered from COVID-19.

The rearrangement uses TRBV10-2 and TRBJ2-3; 12 nucleotides match TRBD2. The junction had 1 base not matched to a gene; V was cut back by 6 bases and J by 3 bases. The length of the CDR3 is 14 residues. Germline V gene data show CDR1 as WSHSY and CDR2 as SAAADI. The CDR3 loop reads CASRLAGGTDTQYF. The CDR3 coding sequence is TGCGCCAGCAGACTAGCGGGGGGAACAGATACGCAGTATTTT.

The DNA for the CDR3 is TGCGCCAGCAGCCAAGAATACGGTACGAACACTGAAGCTTTCTTT. Translating gives CASSQEYGTNTEAFF. The genes are TRBV4-3 and TRBJ1-1; D gene ambiguous. Trimming pared 0 bases from V and 1 base from J, leaving 9 bases between. Germline-derived CDR1 and CDR2 are LGHNA and YSLEER. The CDR3 is made up of 15 amino acids.

The chain uses TRBV19 and TRBJ1-3, with TRBD1 matching over 8 bases. Germline CDR1 LNHDA, CDR2 SQIVND (reference sequence). V was clipped by 6 bases and J by 2 bases; unmatched bases: 0. The CDR3 covers 13 residues. The CDR3: CASRGQAGNTIYF. The CDR3 bases are TGTGCCAGTAGGGGACAGGCTGGAAACACCATATATTTT.

V gene TRBV5-1 combines with J gene TRBJ2-7; the match to TRBD1 covers 8 bases. J lost 5 bases, V lost 0 bases, and 4 bases had no gene match. This CDR3 comprises 14 residues. Germline values: CDR1 SGHRS, CDR2 YFSETQ. The CDR3 loop is CASSLGTGSDEQYF. In nucleotides, the CDR3 is TGCGCCAGCAGCTTGGGGACAGGGTCGGACGAGCAGTACTTC.

The chain links TRBV5-6 to TRBJ1-5; D is possibly TRBD1 (5 bases). The ends were cut back, 3 bases at V and 7 bases at J, with 11 bases in the middle. CDR1 and CDR2 (germline): SGHDT, YYEEEE. The CDR3 covers 13 residues. Here the CDR3 reads CASSSQGWQPQHF. Written as DNA, the CDR3 is TGTGCCAGCAGCTCCCAGGGTTGGCAGCCCCAGCATTTT. Variable domain in full (rest from reference TRBV5-6 and TRBJ1-5): DAGVTQSPTHLIKTRGQQVTLRCSPKSGHDTVSWYQQALGQGPQFIFQYYEEEERQRGNFPDRFSGHQFPNYSSELNVNALLLGDSALYLCASSSQGWQPQHFGDGTRLSIL.

The chain combines TRBV5-1 with TRBJ1-1, with 8 bases fitting TRBD1. J gave up 1 base and V 4 bases, and 3 bases lay outside the gene matches. This CDR3 region has 14 residues. The germline gives CDR1 SGHRS, CDR2 YFSETQ. The chain's CDR3 is CASSLGQENTEAFF. DNA of the CDR3: TGCGCCAGCAGCCTGGGACAGGAGAACACTGAAGCTTTCTTT.

The chain combines TRBV15 with TRBJ1-3, with a tentative D call TRBD1 (5 bases). Trimming removed 1 base at V and 6 bases at J, with 10 bases between. CDR1 LNHNV and CDR2 YYDKDF come from the germline V gene (reference sequence). This CDR3 has 14 amino acids. The CDR3 coding sequence is TGTGCCACCAGCAGAGGGGGAGGGACAAACACCATATATTTT. It encodes CATSRGGGTNTIYF.

The chain employs TRBV12-5 and TRBJ2-2; TRBD1 is a possible D gene (5 bases). Trimming left V 4 bases short and J 0 bases short, with 6 bases between. Germline CDR1 LGHNT, CDR2 FRNRAP. This CDR3 comprises 14 residues. In DNA form, the CDR3 reads TGTGCTAGTGGTTGGACACCGAACACCGGGGAGCTGTTTTTT. It is translated as CASGWTPNTGELFF.

The chain links TRBV5-4 to TRBJ1-1; maybe TRBD1 (6 bases). Germline V gene lookup returns CDR1 SGHNT and CDR2 YYREEE (reference sequence). V lost 2 bases, J lost 3 bases, and 11 bases lay in between. There are 14 residues in the CDR3. CDR3 nucleotide sequence: TGTGCCAGCAGCTTACAGGGTGGGGACACTGAAGCTTTCTTT. As protein: CASSLQGGDTEAFF. Supplemented by reference TRBV5-4 and TRBJ1-1, the full variable domain reads ETGVTQSPTHLIKTRGQQVTLRCSSQSGHNTVSWYQQALGQGPQFIFQYYREEENGRGNFPPRFSGLQFPNYSSELNVNALELDDSALYLCASSLQGGDTEAFFGQGTRLTVV.

The chain uses TRBV27 and TRBJ1-6; 7 bases line up with TRBD1. The CDR3 consists of 15 residues. J was trimmed by 7 bases and V by 8 bases; bases with no gene match: 11. Germline assignment: CDR1 MNHEY and CDR2 SMNVEV (reference sequence). This chain's CDR3 is CASRPSGTANSPLHF. CDR3 nucleotide sequence: TGTGCCAGCCGCCCTTCCGGGACAGCAAATTCACCCCTCCACTTT.

The CDR3 coding sequence is TGTGCCAGCAGCGCTTCCGGGACAGAAAATTCACCCCTCCACTTT. Protein sequence: CASSASGTENSPLHF. V gene TRBV9 combines with J gene TRBJ1-6; 7 bases fit TRBD1. The V segment lost 3 bases and the J segment 7 bases; nucleotides outside the gene matches: 7. In germline, CDR1 is SGDLS, CDR2 YYNGEE. The CDR3 length is 15 residues.

This sequence joins TRBV11-3 and TRBJ2-2; 10 nucleotides align to TRBD1. The germline V gene has CDR1 SGHNT and CDR2 YENEEA. With 6 bases clipped from V and 5 bases from J, the junction kept 6 bases outside the gene matches. This CDR3 region has 15 residues. CDR3 sequence: CASRLLGQGTGELFF. In DNA, the CDR3 is TGTGCCAGCAGGCTACTGGGACAGGGGACCGGGGAGCTGTTTTTT.

The genes are TRBV19 and TRBJ2-5, with D perhaps TRBD2 (6 bases). CDR1 and CDR2 (germline): LNHDA, SQIVND (reference sequence). V was trimmed by 5 bases and J by 1 base, leaving 11 bases between them. The CDR3 totals 14 residues. CDR3 in amino acids: CASSFPGSQETQYF. CDR3 DNA sequence: TGTGCCAGTAGTTTCCCCGGGAGCCAAGAGACCCAGTACTTC.

This chain joins TRBV7-9 and TRBJ1-2; possibly TRBD1 for D (6 bases). V lost 4 bases and J lost 2, with 20 bases in between. Germline V gene data show CDR1 as SEHNR and CDR2 as FQNEAQ (reference sequence). The CDR3 runs to 17 residues. CDR3 in DNA: TGTGCCAGCAGCTCTACCGCTTGGGTCGGACAGAACTATGGCTACACCTTC. Protein: CASSSTAWVGQNYGYTF.

The V and J genes are TRBV19 and TRBJ1-5; TRBD1 is a possible D gene (5 bases). Germline-derived CDR1 and CDR2 are LNHDA and SQIVND (reference sequence). V was shortened by 5 bases and J by 5 bases, with 13 bases between the two germline ends. This CDR3 has 14 residues. CDR3 region: CASSRTQGYQPQHF. In DNA, the CDR3 is TGTGCCAGTAGTCGGACCCAGGGATATCAGCCCCAGCATTTT.

CDR3 DNA: TGTGCCAGTAGTATAGAAAGGAGCTCCTACAATGAGCAGTTCTTC. This translates into CASSIERSSYNEQFF. The chain is built from TRBV19 and TRBJ2-1; D ambiguous. Looked up from germline, CDR1 is LNHDA and CDR2 is SQIVND (reference sequence). V was pared by 0 bases and J by 0 bases, with 6 bases between. The CDR3 totals 15 residues.